These 4 T cell receptor beta chains came from one sample sequenced in a study of blood T cell repertoires in COVID-19. Using immunoSEQ multiplex PCR, the repertoire was profiled, and TCRdb retains in-frame clones only, with some absent. The table has about 150,000 clones, more than 80% seen once. Sequencing was carried out using peripheral blood. The receptors derive from a woman aged 40-49 years with acute or convalescent COVID-19.

V and J are TRBV3-1 (or the pseudogene TRBV3-2) and TRBJ2-7, with 8 nucleotides matching TRBD2. The CDR3 is made up of 15 amino acids. Trimming cost V 4 bases and J 1 base; bases outside gene matches: 6. Germline loops: CDR1 LGHDT, CDR2 YNNKEL (reference sequence). The DNA for the CDR3 is TGTGCCAGCAGCCTGTCGGGAGGGGGGTCCTACGAGCAGTACTTC. Translation: CASSLSGGGSYEQYF.

This clone occurred a few times. The chain is built from TRBV20-1 and TRBJ1-5, with D tentatively TRBD1 (5 bases). CDR3 size: 11 residues. Germline V CDR1 and CDR2: DFQATT, SNEGSKA (reference sequence). The CDR3 here is CRDSGNQPQHF. CDR3 in DNA: TGCAGAGACAGCGGCAATCAGCCCCAGCATTTT.

In the case of this clone: The identical CDR3 is also encoded by other nucleotide sequences in the sample. The J gene is TRBJ1-3, the V gene TRBV5-1; D ambiguous. This CDR3 has 14 amino acids. Germline CDR1 SGHRS, CDR2 YFSETQ. V lost 0 bases, J lost 0 bases, and 4 bases lay in between. The CDR3 DNA reads TGCGCCAGCAGCTTGGCAGGCTCTGGAAACACCATATATTTT. This translates into CASSLAGSGNTIYF.

The chain is built from TRBV7-8 and TRBJ1-2, with 8 bases that match TRBD1. V was pared by 3 bases and J by 8 bases, with 5 bases of the junction left unmatched. Germline V gene data show CDR1 as SGHVS and CDR2 as FQNEAQ. The CDR3 totals 13 residues. The CDR3 loop is CASSFGQGGGYTF. The CDR3 DNA reads as TGTGCCAGCAGCTTCGGACAGGGCGGCGGCTACACCTTC.